This passage covers 15 T cell receptor beta chains from one sample sequenced in a study of cytomegalovirus exposure and HLA in healthy donors. Here immunoSEQ multiplex PCR was the method, and the copy in TCRdb shows in-frame clones only, minus some. The sample lists roughly 56,000 clones; just under 95% were seen once. Sequencing was performed on PBMCs. Every receptor here comes from a young man in good health and CMV-seronegative.

The chain combines TRBV28 with TRBJ2-3, with TRBD2 matching 11 bases. The germline gives CDR1 MDHEN, CDR2 SYDVKM. The CDR3 contains 16 residues. The J segment lost 3 bases and the V segment lost 1 base, leaving 3 bases of the junction unmatched. CDR3 region: CASSLSGLAGTDTQYF. CDR3 coding DNA: TGTGCCAGCAGTTTATCCGGACTAGCGGGTACAGATACGCAGTATTTT. Complete variable domain (other parts from reference TRBV28 and TRBJ2-3): DVKVTQSSRYLVKRTGEKVFLECVQDMDHENMFWYRQDPGLGLRLIYFSYDVKMKEKGDIPEGYSVSREKKERFSLILESASTNQTSMYLCASSLSGLAGTDTQYFGPGTRLTVL.

The CDR3, as DNA: TGTGCCAGCAGCCCCCTACCGGGACAGGGGGCCCACTATGGCTACACCTTC. It codes for CASSPLPGQGAHYGYTF. The chain uses TRBV7-9 and TRBJ1-2; 12 bases align to TRBD1. This CDR3 contains 17 residues. CDR1 is SEHNR, CDR2 FQNEAQ, per germline (reference sequence). J gave up 3 bases and V 5 bases, and 10 bases lay outside the gene matches.

CDR3 amino acids: CASSEGVGAAYEQYF. The CDR3 nucleotides read TGTGCCAGCAGTGAAGGTGTCGGAGCGGCCTACGAGCAGTACTTC. The chain is built from TRBV6-1 and TRBJ2-7; D might be TRBD2 (5 bases). CDR1 is MNHNS, CDR2 SASEGT, per germline. The V end was cut by 1 base, the J end by 2 bases, with 12 bases between. This CDR3 has 15 residues.

CDR3 in amino acids: CSARRAGEAFF. The DNA for the CDR3 is TGCAGTGCCCGGCGGGCCGGTGAAGCTTTCTTT. The V and J genes are TRBV20-1 and TRBJ1-1; unclear D gene. The germline CDR1 and CDR2 sequences are DFQATT and SNEGSKA (reference sequence). Trimming removed 6 bases at V and 7 bases at J, with 12 bases between. The CDR3 consists of 11 residues.

The chain employs TRBV18 and TRBJ2-5, with a tentative D call TRBD2 (5 bases). From germline, CDR1 is KGHSH and CDR2 LQKENI. V lost 4 bases to trimming and J lost 3 bases, with 12 bases between them. This CDR3 has 14 amino acids. CDR3 nucleotides: TGTGCCAGCTCACTAAACTGGGGAGAAGAGACCCAGTACTTC. Its protein product is CASSLNWGEETQYF.

The J gene is TRBJ1-2, the V gene TRBV6-6, with D possibly being TRBD1 (6 bases). This CDR3 is built from 15 residues. CDR1 and CDR2 (germline): MNHNY, SVGAGI (reference sequence). Between the trimmed V and J ends, which lost 6 bases and 0 bases, there was a span of 14 bases. CDR3 sequence: CASRDPGHSNYGYTF. The CDR3 coding sequence is TGTGCCAGCAGGGACCCGGGACATTCTAACTATGGCTACACCTTC.

The genes are TRBV6-5 and TRBJ2-3, with 8 bases identical to TRBD1. Germline CDR1 is MNHEY and CDR2 is SVGAGI. Losses at the gene ends were 8 bases for V and 0 bases for J; bases not matched to a gene: 7. The CDR3 covers 15 residues. The CDR3: CASAGGDLSTDTQYF. The CDR3 DNA is TGTGCCAGCGCAGGGGGCGATTTGAGCACAGATACGCAGTATTTT.

V gene TRBV2 combines with J gene TRBJ2-5; D is ambiguous. Germline-derived CDR1 and CDR2 are SNHLY and FYNNEI. The V and J ends lost 1 base and 5 bases respectively, with 11 bases between them. This CDR3 has 14 amino acids. CDR3 DNA: TGTGCCAGCAGTGAAGGGCCCTCGCCGGAGACCCAGTACTTC. Encoded protein: CASSEGPSPETQYF.

V and J are TRBV30 and TRBJ2-1, with TRBD2 matching 14 bases. CDR1 is GTSNPN and CDR2 is SVGIG in the germline V gene (reference sequence). The V and J ends lost 0 bases and 5 bases, in that order; junction bases with no gene match: 6. The CDR3 extends over 17 amino acids. The CDR3 sequence: CAWSVERTSGGHNEQFF. The CDR3 nucleotides read TGTGCCTGGAGTGTGGAGAGGACTAGCGGGGGGCACAATGAGCAGTTCTTC.

This clone was detected once. The V and J genes are TRBV11-2 and TRBJ2-5; TRBD2 aligns across 9 bases. The junction had 6 bases not matched to a gene; V was cut back by 0 bases and J by 1 base. Germline lookup yields CDR1 SGHAT and CDR2 FQNNGV. The CDR3 has 17 residues. The CDR3 sequence is CASSLDFPSGIQETQYF. Written as DNA, the CDR3 is TGTGCCAGCAGCTTAGATTTCCCTAGCGGGATCCAAGAGACCCAGTACTTC.

This chain links TRBV27 with TRBJ2-4; 7 bases fit TRBD2. This CDR3 has 15 amino acids. Per germline, CDR1 MNHEY and CDR2 SMNVEV (reference sequence). J lost 1 base, V lost 5 bases, and 5 bases had no gene match. The CDR3 DNA is TGTGCCAGCAGTCAGACTAGCTCCGCCAAAAACATTCAGTACTTC. Translating gives CASSQTSSAKNIQYF.

The J gene is TRBJ2-1, the V gene TRBV4-1, with 8 nucleotides matching TRBD2. Germline V gene lookup returns CDR1 MGHRA and CDR2 YSYEKL. CDR3 length equals 17 residues. V lost 4 bases and J lost 0; bases outside the gene matches: 8. The CDR3 region has the DNA TGCGCCAGCAGCCCATATAACAGCGGGAGCTCCTACAATGAGCAGTTCTTC. Amino acids: CASSPYNSGSSYNEQFF.

This clone was detected a few times. The chain recombines TRBV27 with TRBJ1-2; a weak D match, TRBD1 (6 bases). Per germline, CDR1 MNHEY and CDR2 SMNVEV (reference sequence). Trimming removed 1 base at V and 5 bases at J, with 11 bases between. The CDR3 extends over 14 amino acids. DNA of the CDR3: TGTGCCAGCAGTTTATTGGACAGAGGTTATGGCTACACCTTC. Translation: CASSLLDRGYGYTF.

This clone was detected only once. The rearrangement links TRBV7-2 to TRBJ1-1, with 10 bases fitting TRBD1. There are 16 residues in the CDR3. Germline V gene lookup returns CDR1 SGHTA and CDR2 FQGNSA. The ends lost 4 bases at V and 5 bases at J; junction bases unmatched: 10. The CDR3 DNA sequence: TGTGCCAGCAGCTCCGGACAGGGGGTTTCCGGGACTGAAGCTTTCTTT. Its translation: CASSSGQGVSGTEAFF. The full variable domain, rest sourced from reference TRBV7-2 and TRBJ1-1, is GAGVSQSPSNKVTEKGKDVELRCDPISGHTALYWYRQSLGQGLEFLIYFQGNSAPDKSGLPSDRFSAERTGGSVSTLTIQRTQQEDSAVYLCASSSGQGVSGTEAFFGQGTRLTVV.

This clone appeared once. This rearrangement joins TRBV6-4 to TRBJ2-3, with D tentatively TRBD1 (7 bases). The CDR3 has 15 residues. The V gene lost 4 bases and the J gene lost 5 bases, with 16 bases spanning the gap. Germline V gives CDR1 MRHNA, CDR2 SNTAGT. The chain's CDR3 is CASSVAAGGRDTQYF. CDR3 DNA: TGTGCCAGCAGTGTAGCGGCAGGGGGGAGAGATACGCAGTATTTT.